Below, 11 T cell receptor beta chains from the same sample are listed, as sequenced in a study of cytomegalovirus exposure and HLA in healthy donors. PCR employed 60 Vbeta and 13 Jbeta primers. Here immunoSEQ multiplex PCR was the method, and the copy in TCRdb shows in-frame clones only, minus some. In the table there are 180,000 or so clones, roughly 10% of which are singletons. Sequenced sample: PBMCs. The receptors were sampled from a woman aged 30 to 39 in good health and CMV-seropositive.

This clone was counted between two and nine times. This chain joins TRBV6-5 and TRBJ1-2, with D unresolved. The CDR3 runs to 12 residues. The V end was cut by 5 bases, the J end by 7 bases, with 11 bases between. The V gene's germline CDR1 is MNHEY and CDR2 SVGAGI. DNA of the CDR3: TGTGCCAGCAGTCGATCCCCGGTTGGCTACACCTTC. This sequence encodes CASSRSPVGYTF.

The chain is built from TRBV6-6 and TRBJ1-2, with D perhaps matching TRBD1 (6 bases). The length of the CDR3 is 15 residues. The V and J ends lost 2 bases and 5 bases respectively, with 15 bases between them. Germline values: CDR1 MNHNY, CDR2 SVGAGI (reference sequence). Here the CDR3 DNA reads TGTGCCAGCAGTTACCTTCTGACAGGATCTTATGGCTACACCTTC. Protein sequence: CASSYLLTGSYGYTF.

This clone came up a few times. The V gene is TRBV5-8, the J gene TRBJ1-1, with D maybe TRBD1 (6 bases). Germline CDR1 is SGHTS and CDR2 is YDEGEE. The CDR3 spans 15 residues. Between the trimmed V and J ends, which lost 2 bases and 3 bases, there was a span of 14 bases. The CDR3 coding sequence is TGTGCCAGCAGCTTCGAGGGGGTCGGAGACACTGAAGCTTTCTTT. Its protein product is CASSFEGVGDTEAFF.

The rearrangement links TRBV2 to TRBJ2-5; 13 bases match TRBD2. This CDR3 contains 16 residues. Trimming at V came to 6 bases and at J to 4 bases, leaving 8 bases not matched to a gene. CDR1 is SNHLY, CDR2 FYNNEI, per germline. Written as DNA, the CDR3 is TGTGCCAGCAGGGACGGACTAGCGGGAGTGCTAGAGACCCAGTACTTC. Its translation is CASRDGLAGVLETQYF.

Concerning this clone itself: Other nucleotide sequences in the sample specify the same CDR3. The CDR3 spells CASSLDSQPTEAFF. CDR3 sequence (DNA): TGTGCCAGCAGTCTAGACAGTCAGCCCACTGAAGCTTTCTTT. The V call is TRBV27, the J call TRBJ1-1; D is perhaps TRBD1 (5 bases). The CDR3 sequence is 14 residues long. Germline lookup yields CDR1 MNHEY and CDR2 SMNVEV (reference sequence). V lost 5 bases and J lost 4, with 14 bases in between.

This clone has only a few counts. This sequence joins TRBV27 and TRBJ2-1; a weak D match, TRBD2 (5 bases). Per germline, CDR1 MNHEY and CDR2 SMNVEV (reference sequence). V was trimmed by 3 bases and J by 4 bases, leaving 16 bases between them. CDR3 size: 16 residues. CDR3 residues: CASSFSTTRPYNEQFF. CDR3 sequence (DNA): TGTGCCAGCAGTTTCTCGACTACCCGCCCTTACAATGAGCAGTTCTTC.

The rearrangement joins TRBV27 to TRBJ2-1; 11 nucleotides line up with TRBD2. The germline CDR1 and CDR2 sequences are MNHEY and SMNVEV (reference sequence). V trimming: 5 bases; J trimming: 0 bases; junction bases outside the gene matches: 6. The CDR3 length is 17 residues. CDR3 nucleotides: TGTGCCAGCAGTCCCTCTAGCGGGAGGTACTCCTACAATGAGCAGTTCTTC. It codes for CASSPSSGRYSYNEQFF.

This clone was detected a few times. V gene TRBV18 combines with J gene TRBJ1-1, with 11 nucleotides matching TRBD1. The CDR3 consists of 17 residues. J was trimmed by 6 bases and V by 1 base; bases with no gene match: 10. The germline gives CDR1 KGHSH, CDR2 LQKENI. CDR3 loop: CASSPQSGQGATAEAFF. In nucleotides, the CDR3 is TGTGCCAGCTCACCACAGTCAGGACAGGGGGCGACCGCTGAAGCTTTCTTT.

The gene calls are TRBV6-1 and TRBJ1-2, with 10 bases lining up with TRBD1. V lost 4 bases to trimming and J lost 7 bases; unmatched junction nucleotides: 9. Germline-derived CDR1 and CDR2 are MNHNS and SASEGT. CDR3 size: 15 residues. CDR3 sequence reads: CASSGRDRGTRGYTF. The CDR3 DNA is TGTGCCAGCAGTGGACGGGACAGGGGAACGCGTGGCTACACCTTC.

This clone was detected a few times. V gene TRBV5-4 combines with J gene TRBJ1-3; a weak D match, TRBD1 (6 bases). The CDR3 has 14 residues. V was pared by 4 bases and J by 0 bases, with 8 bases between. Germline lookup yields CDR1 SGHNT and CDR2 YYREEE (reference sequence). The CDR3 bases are TGTGCCAGCAGCCGACAGGACTCTGGAAACACCATATATTTT. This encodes CASSRQDSGNTIYF.

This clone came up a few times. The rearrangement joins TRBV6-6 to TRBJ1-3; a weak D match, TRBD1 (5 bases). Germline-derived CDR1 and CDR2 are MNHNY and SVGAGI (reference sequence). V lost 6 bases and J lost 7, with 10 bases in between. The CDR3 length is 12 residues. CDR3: CASSPGGNTIYF. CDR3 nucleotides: TGTGCCAGCAGCCCCGGGGGGAACACCATATATTTT.